This entry describes one T cell receptor beta chain. The antigen is undetermined. This entry comes from a study of cytomegalovirus exposure and HLA in healthy donors. Study observations and caveats: Later analysis associated a missense DCLRE1C variant with TCR beta V- and J-gene trimming. CMV serostatus alone was available as immune exposure information. Exclusion applied to some V segments, including TRBV6-2 and TRBV6-3, as they were indistinguishable.

Despite likely unrecorded immune exposures, the donors were nominally healthy at the time of sampling. The PCR ran on 60 Vbeta and 13 Jbeta primers. Clones were sequenced by immunoSEQ multiplex PCR, and TCRdb holds only the in-frame ones, with some missing. The profile shows around 150,000 clones, about four fifths of them singletons. The CDR3 covers 16 residues. The V gene's germline CDR1 is MNHNY and CDR2 SVGAGI (reference sequence). V was clipped by 2 bases and J by 5 bases, with 16 bases between them. The chain links TRBV6-6 to TRBJ1-5, with a tentative D call TRBD1 (6 bases). The source is a human donor in good health. The sample was PBMCs. The DNA of the CDR3 is TGTGCCAGCAGTTACCGCGGACGGGAGGGGGATCAGCCCCAGCATTTT. This codes for CASSYRGREGDQPQHF.